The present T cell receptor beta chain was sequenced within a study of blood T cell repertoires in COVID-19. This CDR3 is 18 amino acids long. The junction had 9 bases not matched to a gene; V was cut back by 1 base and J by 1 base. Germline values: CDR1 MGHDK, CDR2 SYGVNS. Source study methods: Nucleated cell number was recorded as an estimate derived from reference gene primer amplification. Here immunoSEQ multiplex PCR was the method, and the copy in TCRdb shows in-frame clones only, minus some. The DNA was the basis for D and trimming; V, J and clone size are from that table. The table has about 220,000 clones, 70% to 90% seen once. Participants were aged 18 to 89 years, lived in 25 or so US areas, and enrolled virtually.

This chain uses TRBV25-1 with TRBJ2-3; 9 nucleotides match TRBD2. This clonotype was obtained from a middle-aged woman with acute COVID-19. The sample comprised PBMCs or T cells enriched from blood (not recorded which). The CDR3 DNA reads TGTGCCAGCAGTGAATTAGGGACCGGGACTAGCCGCACAGATACGCAGTATTTT. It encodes CASSELGTGTSRTDTQYF.